This TCR beta chain was captured in a study of metastatic and nonmetastatic thyroid tumors. For the study at large: Where malignant and benign thyroid patients were concerned, repertoires were compared across blood and tumor or nodule tissue.

The germline V gene has CDR1 MDHEN and CDR2 SYDVKM. V lost 6 bases, J lost 6 bases, and 12 bases lay in between. This CDR3 region has 12 residues. The study, taken as a whole, reports: In blood and tumor, TCR beta diversity was reportedly significantly higher in malignant thyroid tumors than in benign nodules.

In its sample, this clone ranks as medium-sized. The antigen is undetermined. Before thyroid surgery, none of the patients had received any treatment. As handled by the study authors: A papillary thyroid cancer distant-metastasis classifier was built from CDR3 differences across clinicopathological groups. TCRdb re-clonotyped the PCR reads through MiXCR. TCRdb assigned the V and J calls; the authors' analysis was not used. The table shows around 34,000 clones, with less than 30% occurring only once. What was sequenced was blood. This clonotype was sampled from a female donor with papillary thyroid cancer or a benign thyroid nodule (not recorded which). Some clones in this sample may be carry-over from other donors' samples. The chain combines TRBV28 with TRBJ2-7, with D unclear. The CDR3 coding sequence is TGTGCCAGCAGCACTGACAAGGGCGAGCAGTACTTC. Residues: CASSTDKGEQYF.